These T cell receptor beta chains were read from a single sample in a study of technical replicates of blood from several donors. TCRdb's table, derived via immunoSEQ multiplex PCR, lists solely in-frame clones and lacks some. This table holds just over 95,000 clones, around 95% found once. The sequencing sample was made of T cells isolated from PBMCs. These receptors were collected from a human donor in good health. The CDR3 runs from the conserved cysteine through the conserved F or W. The order of the fields is V gene, J gene, CDR3 protein.

TRBV19	TRBJ2-7	CASSIGPGQGYEQYF
TRBV19	TRBJ1-1	CASRGGIQDPTEAFF
TRBV18	TRBJ1-2	CASSPLPGDGYTF
TRBV5-1	TRBJ2-7	CASSLIPRTGDEQYF
TRBV27	TRBJ1-5	CASSWTGSNQPQHF
TRBV5-4	TRBJ2-1	CASSFGTSGTLEQFF
TRBV27	TRBJ2-2	CASQGGINTGELFF
TRBV18	TRBJ2-7	CASSLTTSGGSYEQYF
TRBV5-4	TRBJ1-5	CASSLGGGNQPQHF
TRBV21-1	TRBJ1-1	CASREDTEAFF
TRBV4-1	TRBJ2-3	CASSQQLAGIDTQYF
TRBV5-4	TRBJ2-3	CASSSTGDTDTQYF
TRBV5-1	TRBJ1-5	CASSLGTGYDSNQPQHF
TRBV18	TRBJ2-1	CASSSYSGGASYNEQFF
TRBV6-6	TRBJ1-1	CASRTGVGNTEAFF
TRBV27	TRBJ1-3	CASSLYPDMHSGNTIYF
TRBV10-3	TRBJ1-1	CAISDFDSQPPHMNTEAFF
TRBV19	TRBJ1-5	CASSIAPDRSYNQPQHF
TRBV2	TRBJ1-2	CASRAGLINYGYTF
TRBV18	TRBJ2-7	CASSLGSDNEQYF
TRBV6-5	TRBJ1-1	CASSYKEGVMNTEAFF
TRBV18	TRBJ2-1	CASSLSSGGVDEQFF